Following are 21 T cell receptor beta chains from one sample sequenced in a study of T cell changes during pregnancy in multiple sclerosis. TCRdb keeps only in-frame clones here, not all; method: immunoSEQ multiplex PCR. This repertoire shows 72,000 or so clones, 93% found once; its top ten account for 2.5% to 3%. The sample in question was peripheral blood, obtained in the second trimester of pregnancy. The receptor set was obtained from a female donor with multiple sclerosis, enrolled in a pregnancy study.

The CDR3 DNA reads as TGTGCCAGCAGCTTATCCGGTCAGAACACTGAAGCTTTCTTT. This sequence encodes CASSLSGQNTEAFF. The chain combines TRBV7-3 with TRBJ1-1; D not resolved. The V gene lost 2 bases and the J gene lost 1 base, with 8 bases spanning the gap. The CDR3 has 14 amino acids. Germline values: CDR1 SGHTA, CDR2 FQGTGA.

This chain links TRBV7-9 with TRBJ1-1; no clear D. This CDR3 has 11 residues. CDR1 is SEHNR and CDR2 is FQNEAQ in the germline V gene (reference sequence). V was pared by 3 bases and J by 7 bases, with 6 bases between. CDR3: CASSFTGEAFF. In nucleotides, the CDR3 is TGTGCCAGCAGCTTTACGGGTGAAGCTTTCTTT.

The chain combines TRBV7-3 with TRBJ2-3, with 9 nucleotides matching TRBD2. The V gene end was trimmed by 2 bases and the J gene end by 6 bases; junction bases not matched to a gene: 6. CDR1 is SGHTA, CDR2 FQGTGA, per germline. This CDR3 spans 15 amino acids. The CDR3 loop is CASSLLRGGRDTQYF. Written as DNA, the CDR3 is TGTGCCAGCAGCTTACTGCGGGGGGGCCGGGATACGCAGTATTTT.

This clone occurred once. The genes are TRBV27 and TRBJ2-4; 9 bases line up with TRBD1. J lost 1 base, V lost 5 bases, and 9 bases had no gene match. Germline CDR1 is MNHEY and CDR2 is SMNVEV (reference sequence). There are 17 residues in the CDR3. CDR3 sequence: CASSAPPGQGAKNIQYF. DNA of the CDR3: TGTGCCAGCAGTGCACCTCCGGGACAGGGTGCCAAAAACATTCAGTACTTC.

The chain links TRBV6-1 to TRBJ2-7, with 8 bases fitting TRBD1. CDR1 and CDR2 (germline): MNHNS, SASEGT. V trimming: 3 bases; J trimming: 2 bases; junction bases outside the gene matches: 3. The CDR3 runs to 14 residues. The CDR3 protein is CASSEDREAYEQYF. The DNA for the CDR3 is TGTGCCAGCAGTGAGGACAGGGAAGCCTACGAGCAGTACTTC.

V is TRBV5-1 and J is TRBJ2-3; D may be TRBD2 (6 bases). Germline V gene data show CDR1 as SGHRS and CDR2 as YFSETQ. The CDR3 covers 15 residues. With 3 bases removed from V and 0 bases from J, the gap between germline ends came to 11 bases. The CDR3 sequence: CASSSAGTSTDTQYF. As DNA, the CDR3 is TGCGCCAGCAGCTCCGCCGGGACTAGCACAGATACGCAGTATTTT. The full variable domain, its missing parts supplied by reference TRBV5-1 and TRBJ2-3, is KAGVTQTPRYLIKTRGQQVTLSCSPISGHRSVSWYQQTPGQGLQFLFEYFSETQRNKGNFPGRFSGRQFSNSRSEMNVSTLELGDSALYLCASSSAGTSTDTQYFGPGTRLTVL.

J is TRBJ2-5 and V is TRBV4-1; no clear D gene. CDR1 and CDR2 from the germline V gene are MGHRA and YSYEKL. Trimming stripped 1 base from V and 5 bases from J, with 14 bases between. The CDR3 consists of 15 residues. The chain's CDR3 is CASSQGPGTRETQYF. CDR3 nucleotide sequence: TGCGCCAGCAGCCAAGGCCCCGGCACCAGGGAGACCCAGTACTTC.

The chain uses TRBV2 and TRBJ2-7; 7 bases fit TRBD1. V was clipped by 6 bases and J by 3 bases; unmatched bases: 5. Germline CDR1 reads SNHLY; CDR2 reads FYNNEI. The CDR3 runs to 13 residues. The CDR3 coding sequence is TGTGCCAGCAGGACAGGGAAAGACTACGAGCAGTACTTC. This gives the protein CASRTGKDYEQYF.

This chain joins TRBV5-6 and TRBJ2-5; tentatively, D is TRBD2 (7 bases). The germline V and J ends were trimmed by 0 bases and 6 bases, with 12 bases remaining between them. In germline, CDR1 is SGHDT, CDR2 YYEEEE. The CDR3 runs 14 residues. The CDR3 is CASSLGGGAKTQYF. CDR3 coding DNA: TGTGCCAGCAGCTTGGGTGGGGGGGCAAAGACCCAGTACTTC. The full variable domain, rest sourced from reference TRBV5-6 and TRBJ2-5, is DAGVTQSPTHLIKTRGQQVTLRCSPKSGHDTVSWYQQALGQGPQFIFQYYEEEERQRGNFPDRFSGHQFPNYSSELNVNALLLGDSALYLCASSLGGGAKTQYFGPGTRLLVL.

The chain links TRBV2 to TRBJ1-6; D ambiguous. The CDR3 length is 15 residues. Trimming pared 6 bases from V and 5 bases from J, leaving 14 bases between. Germline CDR1 is SNHLY and CDR2 is FYNNEI. Written as DNA, the CDR3 is TGTGCCAGCAGGGTTAGTGGTATGAATAATTCACCCCTCCACTTT. It is translated as CASRVSGMNNSPLHF.

The rearrangement uses TRBV7-9 and TRBJ2-3; 12 bases are shared with TRBD2. The CDR3 loop spans 16 amino acids. Trimming took 5 bases from V and 4 from J; bases not matched to a gene: 7. Germline CDR1 and CDR2: SEHNR and FQNEAQ (reference sequence). The CDR3 protein is CASSPLAGGWADTQYF. In nucleotides, the CDR3 is TGTGCCAGCAGCCCCCTAGCGGGGGGGTGGGCAGATACGCAGTATTTT.

The V gene is TRBV11-2, the J gene TRBJ2-3; D possibly corresponds to TRBD1 (5 bases). Germline V gene data show CDR1 as SGHAT and CDR2 as FQNNGV. The CDR3 runs to 17 residues. The V and J ends lost 6 bases and 4 bases respectively, with 23 bases between them. The CDR3 sequence: CASRPISRQPDPDTQYF. Here the CDR3 DNA reads TGTGCCAGCAGGCCCATCTCGAGACAGCCGGATCCAGATACGCAGTATTTT.

The V call is TRBV9, the J call TRBJ2-2; maybe TRBD1 (6 bases). Trimming removed 5 bases at V and 8 bases at J, with 13 bases between. The CDR3 length is 13 residues. CDR1 SGDLS and CDR2 YYNGEE come from the germline V gene. CDR3 coding DNA: TGTGCCAGCAGGGAAGGGGGATCGGGGGAGCTGTTTTTT. This translates into CASREGGSGELFF. Full variable domain (missing parts from reference TRBV9 and TRBJ2-2): DSGVTQTPKHLITATGQRVTLRCSPRSGDLSVYWYQQSLDQGLQFLIQYYNGEERAKGNILERFSAQQFPDLHSELNLSSLELGDSALYFCASREGGSGELFFGEGSRLTVL.

This clone has more than one count but fewer than ten. The genes are TRBV27 and TRBJ2-2; no firm D call. V was shortened by 1 base and J by 4 bases, with 4 bases between the two germline ends. Germline V lookup: CDR1 MNHEY, CDR2 SMNVEV (reference sequence). The CDR3 is 13 residues long. The CDR3 spells CASSLWPTGELFF. The DNA for the CDR3 is TGTGCCAGCAGTTTATGGCCCACCGGGGAGCTGTTTTTT.

V gene TRBV6-6 combines with J gene TRBJ2-3, with TRBD2 matching 11 bases. The germline CDR1 and CDR2 sequences are MNHNY and SVGAGI (reference sequence). V shed 2 bases and J 0 bases; nucleotides not matched to a gene: 1. The CDR3 totals 16 residues. CDR3 residues: CASSYPSGGSTDTQYF. For the CDR3, the DNA is TGTGCCAGCAGTTACCCTAGCGGGGGGAGCACAGATACGCAGTATTTT.

The table lists this clone with a count of one. V is TRBV2 and J is TRBJ2-7; 7 nucleotides agree with TRBD1. The CDR3 covers 12 residues. The germline V gene encodes CDR1 SNHLY and CDR2 FYNNEI. Unmatched junction bases numbered 3, after V lost 8 bases and J lost 2 bases. The DNA for the CDR3 is TGTGCCAGCGGGGGACAGACCTACGAGCAGTACTTC. Residues: CASGGQTYEQYF.

The chain employs TRBV6-1 and TRBJ1-1; D is unclear. V was pared by 1 base and J by 4 bases, with 10 bases between. CDR1 is MNHNS and CDR2 is SASEGT in the germline V gene. The length of the CDR3 is 14 residues. In DNA form, the CDR3 reads TGTGCCAGCAGTGAAGATGAACTTAGCACTGAAGCTTTCTTT. This translates into CASSEDELSTEAFF.

The DNA for the CDR3 is TGTGCCAGCAGCTTCGGTATAGCGGGGGGGGAAGAGACCCAGTACTTC. This translates into CASSFGIAGGEETQYF. The chain links TRBV11-1 to TRBJ2-5; 11 positions match TRBD2. This CDR3 has 16 residues. Germline CDR1 reads SGHAT; CDR2 reads FQDESV (reference sequence). With V trimmed by 3 bases and J by 3 bases, 6 bases remained unmatched.

This clone was picked up one time. The rearrangement joins TRBV10-3 to TRBJ2-5; TRBD2 is a possible D gene (6 bases). The CDR3 length is 12 residues. Trimming shortened V by 8 bases and J by 0 bases, and 7 bases separated the two germline ends. From germline, CDR1 is ENHRY and CDR2 SYGVKD. CDR3 amino acids: CAIRDYQETQYF. DNA for the CDR3: TGTGCCATCCGGGACTACCAAGAGACCCAGTACTTC.

In this sample, this clone is medium-sized. The J gene is TRBJ1-2, the V gene TRBV6-5, with D tentatively TRBD1 (6 bases). This CDR3 spans 13 amino acids. Trimming shortened V by 5 bases and J by 6 bases, and 13 bases separated the two germline ends. Germline lookup yields CDR1 MNHEY and CDR2 SVGAGI. The CDR3: CASSTGRNDGYTF. The CDR3 coding sequence is TGTGCCAGCAGTACAGGGAGAAACGATGGCTACACCTTC.

In its sample, this clone was seen a few times. The chain carries TRBV30 and TRBJ2-5; no clear D gene. Germline V gene data show CDR1 as GTSNPN and CDR2 as SVGIG (reference sequence). With 1 base removed from V and 1 base from J, the gap between germline ends came to 10 bases. The CDR3 loop spans 14 amino acids. CDR3 sequence: CAWSASSPQETQYF. The CDR3 DNA sequence: TGTGCCTGGAGTGCGAGTAGCCCCCAAGAGACCCAGTACTTC.